Presented here are 19 T cell receptor beta chains from one specimen sequenced in a study of control samples from healthy donors and cancer patients (TCRdb year 2020). The library was obtained by the immunoSEQ multiplex PCR assay. This immuneACCESS table, as held by TCRdb, lists in-frame sequences with V and J called but not all clones. Of the missing ones, under half trace to an unresolved V gene in checked studies; the others have no known cause. The sample table holds approximately 92,000 clones, of which approximately 93% were seen once. Together, the top ten hold approximately 1.5% of the sample. Sequencing used blood. All receptors derive from a young woman in good health.

Here the CDR3 DNA reads TGTGCCACCAGTGGGAGGACAGACCGATACACCTTC. This codes for CATSGRTDRYTF. The rearrangement links TRBV24-1 to TRBJ1-2; the D gene is possibly TRBD1 (6 bases). Germline CDR1 reads KGHDR; CDR2 reads SFDVKD. The CDR3 covers 12 residues. V was shortened by 5 bases and J by 11 bases, with 14 bases between the two germline ends.

The chain links TRBV7-9 to TRBJ2-4; 7 bases line up with TRBD1. The CDR3 spans 14 residues. The V segment lost 5 bases and the J segment 10 bases; nucleotides outside the gene matches: 11. The germline V gene encodes CDR1 SEHNR and CDR2 FQNEAQ (reference sequence). The CDR3 region is CASSTPDRAGIQYF. In DNA form, the CDR3 reads TGTGCCAGCAGCACCCCCGACAGGGCTGGAATTCAGTACTTC.

This clone has a single count. The chain joins TRBV7-2 to TRBJ2-7; the D gene is possibly TRBD1 (6 bases). Germline CDR1 reads SGHTA; CDR2 reads FQGNSA. With 1 base removed from V and 4 bases from J, the gap between germline ends came to 8 bases. CDR3 length: 13 residues. The DNA of the CDR3 is TGTGCCAGCAGCTTAGGCAGGGGTTACGAGCAGTACTTC. This translates into CASSLGRGYEQYF. The whole variable domain, remainder taken from reference TRBV7-2 and TRBJ2-7, is GAGVSQSPSNKVTEKGKDVELRCDPISGHTALYWYRQSLGQGLEFLIYFQGNSAPDKSGLPSDRFSAERTGGSVSTLTIQRTQQEDSAVYLCASSLGRGYEQYFGPGTRLTVT.

This clone was observed once. The chain has TRBV10-3 and TRBJ1-2; D call uncertain. The V and J ends lost 4 bases and 2 bases respectively, with 8 bases between them. There are 13 residues in the CDR3. Per germline, CDR1 ENHRY and CDR2 SYGVKD. The CDR3 region is CAISGEANYGYTF. CDR3 coding DNA: TGTGCCATCAGTGGGGAAGCCAACTATGGCTACACCTTC.

The DNA of the CDR3 is TGTGCCAGTAGTTGGACAGCCAGCAATCAGCCCCAGCATTTT. Translated, it gives CASSWTASNQPQHF. V usage is TRBV19 and J usage is TRBJ1-5; TRBD1 is a possible D gene (6 bases). The CDR3 extends over 14 amino acids. V shed 5 bases and J shed 1 base, with 9 bases lying between them. CDR1 is LNHDA, CDR2 SQIVND, per germline (reference sequence).

The rearrangement links TRBV5-1 to TRBJ2-3; D gene ambiguous. V lost 4 bases, J lost 2 bases, and 14 bases lay in between. The CDR3 has 15 residues. Germline CDR1 reads SGHRS; CDR2 reads YFSETQ. This chain's CDR3 is CASSGLGYTTDTQYF. The CDR3 region has the DNA TGCGCCAGCAGCGGGCTGGGCTACACCACAGATACGCAGTATTTT.

V and J are TRBV11-2 and TRBJ2-7, with D maybe TRBD1 (6 bases). CDR1 is SGHAT and CDR2 is FQNNGV in the germline V gene. There are 15 residues in the CDR3. Trimming removed 1 base at V and 0 bases at J, with 10 bases between. The CDR3 reads CASSLVRGPSYEQYF. The DNA of the CDR3 is TGTGCCAGCAGCTTAGTCAGGGGCCCCTCCTACGAGCAGTACTTC.

This clone occurred once. CDR3 amino acids: CASSAEGRTEAFF. The CDR3 DNA is TGTGCCAGCAGTGCGGAGGGGAGGACTGAAGCTTTCTTT. This sequence joins TRBV2 and TRBJ1-1; D may be TRBD1 (5 bases). This CDR3 is 13 amino acids long. Deletions cut 4 bases from V and 5 bases from J, with 11 bases between. Germline V lookup: CDR1 SNHLY, CDR2 FYNNEI.

This chain connects TRBV2 to TRBJ1-1; 12 positions match TRBD1. Germline CDR1 reads SNHLY; CDR2 reads FYNNEI. CDR3 length: 16 amino acids. V lost 8 bases to trimming and J lost 5 bases; unmatched junction nucleotides: 12. The CDR3 protein is CASGGTGGHIGTEAFF. The CDR3, as DNA: TGTGCCAGCGGAGGGACAGGGGGCCATATTGGGACTGAAGCTTTCTTT.

The chain is built from TRBV25-1 and TRBJ1-2, with 10 bases matching TRBD1. With V trimmed by 4 bases and J by 5 bases, 4 bases remained unmatched. This CDR3 region has 14 residues. Per germline, CDR1 MGHDK and CDR2 SYGVNS. CDR3 nucleotide sequence: TGTGCCAGCAGTGCCCGGGACAGGGGTTATGGCTACACCTTC. It codes for CASSARDRGYGYTF.

The rearrangement links TRBV28 to TRBJ1-1; D is uncertain. From germline, CDR1 is MDHEN and CDR2 SYDVKM. V gave up 4 bases and J gave up 1 base, with 4 bases separating them. The CDR3 has 12 residues. This CDR3 is CASSSQNTEAFF. In DNA, the CDR3 is TGTGCCAGCAGTTCACAGAACACTGAAGCTTTCTTT.

This chain links TRBV11-2 with TRBJ2-1; 7 bases align to TRBD2. The CDR3 runs 18 residues. The V gene end was trimmed by 0 bases and the J gene end by 3 bases; junction bases not matched to a gene: 11. Germline V gene sequence: CDR1 SGHAT, CDR2 FQNNGV. Here the CDR3 DNA reads TGTGCCAGCAGCTTAGATCTAAATACGGGGGGAAGCTACAATGAGCAGTTCTTC. Translating it yields CASSLDLNTGGSYNEQFF. The full variable domain, completed using reference TRBV11-2 and TRBJ2-1, is EAGVAQSPRYKIIEKRQSVAFWCNPISGHATLYWYQQILGQGPKLLIQFQNNGVVDDSQLPKDRFSAERLKGVDSTLKIQPAKLEDSAVYLCASSLDLNTGGSYNEQFFGPGTRLTVL.

The gene calls are TRBV5-1 and TRBJ1-1; D is uncertain. The CDR3 covers 13 residues. V lost 4 bases to trimming and J lost 6 bases, with 13 bases between them. Germline CDR1 SGHRS, CDR2 YFSETQ. Here the CDR3 reads CASSPEVRAEAFF. CDR3 nucleotides: TGCGCCAGCAGCCCGGAGGTCCGGGCTGAAGCTTTCTTT.

The chain recombines TRBV6-5 with TRBJ2-1, with TRBD2 matching over 7 bases. Trimming at V came to 7 bases and at J to 4 bases, leaving 4 bases not matched to a gene. Germline CDR1 and CDR2: MNHEY and SVGAGI. CDR3 size: 13 residues. The CDR3 DNA sequence: TGTGCCAGCAAGAGCGGGGCATACAATGAGCAGTTCTTC. This translates into CASKSGAYNEQFF.

The chain employs TRBV7-9 and TRBJ1-2, with TRBD1 matching over 9 bases. Germline loops: CDR1 SEHNR, CDR2 FQNEAQ (reference sequence). The ends lost 5 bases at V and 2 bases at J; junction bases unmatched: 12. CDR3 length: 17 amino acids. CDR3 protein: CASSGPGQGQFNYGYTF. In nucleotides, the CDR3 is TGTGCCAGCAGCGGGCCGGGACAGGGACAATTCAACTATGGCTACACCTTC.

The rearrangement uses TRBV24-1 and TRBJ2-7; 13 nucleotides agree with TRBD2. This CDR3 is 14 amino acids long. Germline lookup yields CDR1 KGHDR and CDR2 SFDVKD. The junction had 3 bases not matched to a gene; V was cut back by 4 bases and J by 7 bases. The chain's CDR3 is CATSESTSGREQYF. CDR3 bases: TGTGCCACCAGTGAGTCGACTAGCGGGAGGGAGCAGTACTTC.

This clone was found once. This chain connects TRBV5-5 to TRBJ2-7, with D hard to call. The V and J ends lost 1 base and 1 base respectively, with 9 bases between them. The CDR3 runs 14 residues. Germline CDR1 and CDR2: SGHKS and YYEKEE (reference sequence). The CDR3 bases are TGTGCCAGCAGCTTGTCGTACGGATCCTACGAGCAGTACTTC. It encodes CASSLSYGSYEQYF.

Only one count was recorded for this clone. This chain links TRBV28 with TRBJ2-5; TRBD2 matches at 10 bases. CDR1 is MDHEN and CDR2 is SYDVKM in the germline V gene. V dropped 7 bases and J dropped 3; count of bases not matched to a gene: 5. CDR3 length: 14 residues. CDR3 sequence: CASNSGGTKETQYF. Written as DNA, the CDR3 is TGTGCCAGCAATAGCGGGGGGACAAAAGAGACCCAGTACTTC.

Turning to this clone: The junction departs from germline at one end; a sequencing error may be responsible. CDR3 amino acids: CASREVDNEKLFF. DNA of the CDR3: TGTGCCAGCAGGGAAGTTGATAATGAAAAACTGTTTTTT. The chain has TRBV2 and TRBJ1-4, with D hard to call. Per the germline V gene, CDR1 is SNHLY and CDR2 is FYNNEI. There are 13 residues in the CDR3.